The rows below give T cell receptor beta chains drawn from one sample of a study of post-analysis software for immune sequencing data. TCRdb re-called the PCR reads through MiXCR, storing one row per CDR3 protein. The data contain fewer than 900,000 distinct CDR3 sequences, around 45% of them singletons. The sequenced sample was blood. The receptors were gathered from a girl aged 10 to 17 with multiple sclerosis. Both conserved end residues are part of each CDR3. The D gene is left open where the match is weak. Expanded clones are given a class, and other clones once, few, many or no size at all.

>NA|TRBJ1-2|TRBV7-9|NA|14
TGTGCCAGCAGGGCTCCGAAGCCCAACTATGGCTACACCTTC
CASRAPKPNYGYTF
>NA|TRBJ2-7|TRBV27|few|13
TGTGCCAGCAGGGACAGCGGGTCCTACGAGCAGTACTTC
CASRDSGSYEQYF
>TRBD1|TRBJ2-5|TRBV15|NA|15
TGTGCCACCACCCCGGACAGGGAATTCAGGGAGACCCAGTACTTC
CATTPDREFRETQYF
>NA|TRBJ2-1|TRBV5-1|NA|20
TGCGCCAGCGCGGACCTACCGGGACGAATGGGCCCGAGCTCCTACAATGAGCAGTTCTTC
CASADLPGRMGPSSYNEQFF
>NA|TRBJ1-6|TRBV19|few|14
TGTGCCAGTAGGACCGGGACGGCCAATTCACCCCTCCACTTT
CASRTGTANSPLHF
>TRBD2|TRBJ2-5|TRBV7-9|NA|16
TGTGCCAGCAGTAGAGAGGGACTAGCGGGAGAAGAGACCCAGTACTTC
CASSREGLAGEETQYF
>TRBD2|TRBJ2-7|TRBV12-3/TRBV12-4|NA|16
TGTGCCAGCAGTTTAACCGCCGGACTAGCGGGCTACGAGCAGTACTTC
CASSLTAGLAGYEQYF
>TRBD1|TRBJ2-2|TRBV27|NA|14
TGTGCCAGCAGTCGACAAACAGGGGGTGGGGAGCTGTTTTTT
CASSRQTGGGELFF
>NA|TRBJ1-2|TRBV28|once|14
TGTGCCAGTACTACCAGGACAGCAGCCTATGGCTACACCTTC
CASTTRTAAYGYTF
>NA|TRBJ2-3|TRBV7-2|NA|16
TGTGCCAGCAGCTTACACCCCATTAGGGGATTAGATACGCAGTATTTT
CASSLHPIRGLDTQYF
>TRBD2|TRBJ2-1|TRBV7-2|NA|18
TGTGCCAGCAGCTTTAATTCCCGACTAGCGGGAAGGGGTAATGAGCAGTTCTTC
CASSFNSRLAGRGNEQFF
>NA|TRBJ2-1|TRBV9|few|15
TGTGCCAGCAGCCCCGACACTAGATACAACAATGAGCAGTTCTTC
CASSPDTRYNNEQFF
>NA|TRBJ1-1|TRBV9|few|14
TGTGCCAGCAGCGGGGTAGGAGTGAACACTGAAGCTTTCTTT
CASSGVGVNTEAFF
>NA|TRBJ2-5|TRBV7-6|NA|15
TGTGCCAGCAGCTCCACGCGGCAGCACCAAGAGACCCAGTACTTC
CASSSTRQHQETQYF
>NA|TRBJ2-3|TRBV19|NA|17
TGTGCTAGTAGGGGTCCCCCCAAGGGGCAGCCCAGAGATATGCAGTATTTT
CASRGPPKGQPRDMQYF
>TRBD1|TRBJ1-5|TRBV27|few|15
TGTGCCAGCAGTTTAGGGACAGGGGACAATCAGCCCCAGCATTTT
CASSLGTGDNQPQHF
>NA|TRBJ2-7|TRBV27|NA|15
TGTGCCAGCAGTCCCCGGCTAGGGATCGGCAATGAGCAGTACTTC
CASSPRLGIGNEQYF
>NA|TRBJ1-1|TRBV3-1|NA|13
TGTGCCAGCAGCCAAGGGGGTCGGGGTCAAGCTTTCTTT
CASSQGGRGQAFF
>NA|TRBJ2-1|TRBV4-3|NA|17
TGCGCCAGCAGCCAAGATCGTGCGAGCGTGAGCTACAATGAGCAGTTCTTC
CASSQDRASVSYNEQFF
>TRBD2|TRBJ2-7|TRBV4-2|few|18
TGTGCCAGCAGCCAAGCAGCACTAGCGGGAGGGGGGACCTACGAGCAGTACTTC
CASSQAALAGGGTYEQYF
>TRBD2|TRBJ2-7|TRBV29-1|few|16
TGCAGCGTTGAAGATAATCCTAGCGGGGGCACCTACGAGCAGTACTTC
CSVEDNPSGGTYEQYF
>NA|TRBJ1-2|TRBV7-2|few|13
TGTGCCAGCACCCTAACAGAAGGCCACGGCTACACCTTC
CASTLTEGHGYTF
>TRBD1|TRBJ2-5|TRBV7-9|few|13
TGTGCCAGCAGTCGGACAGGGGAAGAGACCCAGTACTTC
CASSRTGEETQYF
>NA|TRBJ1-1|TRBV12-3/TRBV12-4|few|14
TGTGCCAGCAGCCGGGGCCTTGACGGCACTGAAGCTTTCTTT
CASSRGLDGTEAFF
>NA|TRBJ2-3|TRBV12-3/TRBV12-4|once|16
TGTGCCAGCAGTCACGGCAGGGGAGACACCACAGATACGCAGTATTTT
CASSHGRGDTTDTQYF
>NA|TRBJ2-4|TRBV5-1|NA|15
TGCGCCAGCAAGGGTAGGGGCGAGGGCAAAAACATTCAGTACTTC
CASKGRGEGKNIQYF
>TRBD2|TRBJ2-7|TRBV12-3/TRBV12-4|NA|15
TGTGCCAGCAGTTATTTAGCGGGAGACACCTACGAGCAGTACTTC
CASSYLAGDTYEQYF
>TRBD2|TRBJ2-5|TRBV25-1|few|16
TGTGCCAGCTCGGCTAGCGGGAGAGGTAACGGAGAGACCCAGTACTTC
CASSASGRGNGETQYF
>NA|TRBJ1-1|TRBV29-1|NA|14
TGCAGCGTTGACAGGGGACGGGGGAACACTGAAGCTTTCTTT
CSVDRGRGNTEAFF
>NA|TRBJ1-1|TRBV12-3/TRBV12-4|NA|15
TGTGCCAGCAACTTAGTGGGGGGTCCTGCGCGTGAAGCTTTCTTT
CASNLVGGPAREAFF
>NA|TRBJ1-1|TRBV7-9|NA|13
TGTGCCAGCATTGGGGGATCGAACACTGAAGCTTTCTTT
CASIGGSNTEAFF
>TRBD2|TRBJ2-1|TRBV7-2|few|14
TGTGCCAGCACCCCTAGCGGGAGAAAGAATGAGCAGTTCTTC
CASTPSGRKNEQFF
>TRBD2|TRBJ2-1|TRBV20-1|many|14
TGCAGTGCTTCCCGGCCGGGACTATTCCATGAGCAGTTCTTC
CSASRPGLFHEQFF
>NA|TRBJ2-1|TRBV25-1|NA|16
TGTGCCAGCAGTGAAGGGGTAGCGGACCTCTACAATGAGCAGTTCTTC
CASSEGVADLYNEQFF
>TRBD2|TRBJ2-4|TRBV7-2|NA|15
TGTGCCAGCAGCTTAGAAGGACTAGCGGAAAACATTCAGTACTTC
CASSLEGLAENIQYF
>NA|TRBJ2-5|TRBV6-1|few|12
TGTGCCAGCAAGGACGGATTGGGGGAGCAGTACTTC
CASKDGLGEQYF
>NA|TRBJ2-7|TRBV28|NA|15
TGTGCCAGCAGTTTCCTGGACTGGGGGACCTACGAGCAGTACTTC
CASSFLDWGTYEQYF
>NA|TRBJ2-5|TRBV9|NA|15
TGTGCCAGCAGCGTACAGTCGGCAGTACAAGAGACCCAGTACTTC
CASSVQSAVQETQYF
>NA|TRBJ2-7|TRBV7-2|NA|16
TGTGCCAGCAGCTTAGCACCGGACTGGAGCTCCTACGAGCAGTACTTC
CASSLAPDWSSYEQYF
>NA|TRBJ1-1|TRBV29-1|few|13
TGCAGCGTTGAAGATCGGACCAACACTGAAGCTTTCTTT
CSVEDRTNTEAFF
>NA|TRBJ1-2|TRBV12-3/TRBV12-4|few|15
TGTGCCAGCAGTTTCCATCGGGCAGGGCACTATGGCTACACCTTC
CASSFHRAGHYGYTF
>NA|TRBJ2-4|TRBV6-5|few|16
TGTGCCAGCAGTTCTGTCGGGGCGACGGCCAAAAACATTCAGTACTTC
CASSSVGATAKNIQYF
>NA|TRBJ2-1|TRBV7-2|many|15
TGTGCCAGCAGCCTAGGTGGGGGCTCCTACAATGAGCAGTTCTTC
CASSLGGGSYNEQFF
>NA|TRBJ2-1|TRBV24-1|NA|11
TGTGCCACCAGTGGGCCTAATGAGCAGTTCTTC
CATSGPNEQFF
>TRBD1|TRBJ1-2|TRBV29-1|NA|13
TGCAGCGAACGGACAGGCAACGAGGGTGGCTACACCTTC
CSERTGNEGGYTF
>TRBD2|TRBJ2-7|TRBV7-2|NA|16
TGTGCCAGCAGCTCCCGAGGGCTAGCGGAAGGTTACGAGCAGTACTTC
CASSSRGLAEGYEQYF
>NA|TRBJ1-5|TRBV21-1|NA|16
TGTGCCAGCAGCAAAGAATGTCGCGGGGGCAATCAGCCCCAGCATTTT
CASSKECRGGNQPQHF
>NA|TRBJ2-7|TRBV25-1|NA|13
TGTGCCAGCTCTCCTAGGGGGGGTAACGAGCAGTACTTC
CASSPRGGNEQYF
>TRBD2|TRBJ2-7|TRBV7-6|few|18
TGTGCCAGCAGCTTAGGACCCTTCAGCGGGAGTTCCTCCTACGAGCAGTACTTC
CASSLGPFSGSSSYEQYF
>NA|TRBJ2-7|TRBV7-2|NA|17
TGTGCCAGCAGCACCCCGATTGATGAGGGGGTAGGGTACGAGCAGTACTTC
CASSTPIDEGVGYEQYF
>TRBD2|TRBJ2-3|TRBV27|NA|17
TGTGCCAGCAGTTTATCGGCCAGCGGGAGGGGCACAGATACGCAGTATTTT
CASSLSASGRGTDTQYF
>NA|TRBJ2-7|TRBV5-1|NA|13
TGCGCCAGCAGCCCAGAGGGGAGAAACGAGCAGTACTTC
CASSPEGRNEQYF
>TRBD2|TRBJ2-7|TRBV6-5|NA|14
TGTGCGGTCGGGGGGTTTGGGGAGTCTGGTGAGCAGTACTTC
CAVGGFGESGEQYF
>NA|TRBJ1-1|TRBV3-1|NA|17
TGTGCCAGCAGCCAAGGGCCGGCTGGACAGATGAACACTGAAGCTTTCTTT
CASSQGPAGQMNTEAFF